Included here is one TCR beta chain sequence, with context. No antigen is known for it. The data were obtained in a study of T cell repertoires in cytomegalovirus infection. Germline CDR1 and CDR2: GTSNPN and SVGIG (reference sequence). Trimming left V 0 bases short and J 5 bases short, with 13 bases between. This CDR3 spans 15 amino acids. Via MiXCR, TCRdb re-called the reads, giving one row per CDR3 protein. The sample holds just under 500,000 distinct CDR3 sequences, around 30% seen once. Broader study findings: Cumulative frequency (of public TCR beta family members) identified carriers of CMV plus the relevant HLA.

The clonotype comes from a human donor in good health (CMV status not recorded). Some clones in this sample may be carry-over from other donors' samples. Here the sequenced sample was cultured PBMCs, taken from culture after CMV antigen stimulation. The gene calls are TRBV30 and TRBJ2-2; perhaps TRBD1 as D (5 bases). The CDR3 reads CAWSVRDRRTGELFF. The CDR3, as DNA: TGTGCCTGGAGTGTAAGAGACAGACGGACCGGGGAGCTGTTTTTT.